The clone carrying this T cell receptor (beta chain) has a handful of counts. No antigen is known for it. This entry belongs to a study of beta chain features in type 1 diabetes. Study at large: Cells sorted and examined across all samples totaled nearly 110,000,000.

The CDR3 sequence is 14 residues long. Germline CDR1 SGHRS, CDR2 YFSETQ. V lost 0 bases to trimming and J lost 3 bases, with 9 bases between them. Sequenced material consisted of expressed TCRB transcripts (all of the isolated RNA was reverse transcribed). Data came from immunoSEQ multiplex PCR; TCRdb stores just in-frame clones and leaves some out. The table lists hundreds of thousands of clones, approximately 15% of them singletons. Study findings and constraints: At VDJ recombination sites, type 1 diabetes patients had fewer insertions and more deleted nucleotides. PCR might pick shorter templates more often, in the same way for patients and controls. Among patients with Type 1 diabetes, TCRB CDR3s were moderately but significantly shorter in every one of the four CD4+ subsets.

The chain has TRBV5-1 and TRBJ1-2; D not certain. The sequence came from a young man with type 1 diabetes. The specimen sequenced was naive CD4+ T cells from blood. As DNA, the CDR3 is TGCGCCAGCAGCTTGGCGGGAGCTGACTATGGCTACACCTTC. This codes for CASSLAGADYGYTF.